These 6 T cell receptor beta chains share one sample of origin, sequenced in a study of breast tumors, draining lymph nodes, adjacent tissues. TCRdb redid the calling of the multiplex PCR reads with MiXCR, one entry per CDR3 protein. The sample lists tens of thousands of distinct CDR3 sequences, roughly 29% seen once, with 8.1% in the top ten. Samples came from axillary lymph nodes draining the breast cancer. Specimen: axillary lymph node tissue. The source is a female donor with breast cancer. Some clones in this sample may be carry-over from other donors' samples.

This clonotype showed up many times. One junction end does not reproduce the germline sequence, and a read error may be involved. The rearrangement uses TRBV6-6 and TRBJ2-5; TRBD2 aligns across 12 bases. Germline V CDR1 and CDR2: MNHNY, SVGAGI (reference sequence). This CDR3 comprises 17 residues. The CDR3 here is CASSHSASGRAGETQYF. The CDR3 DNA sequence: TGTGCCAGCAGTCACTCGGCTAGCGGGAGGGCGGGAGAGACCCAGTACTTC.

This clonotype has a count of ten or more. V is TRBV19 and J is TRBJ2-3; 8 bases align to TRBD2. The length of the CDR3 is 13 residues. CDR1 is LNHDA and CDR2 is SQIVND in the germline V gene (reference sequence). With 4 bases clipped from V and 6 bases from J, the junction kept 3 bases outside the gene matches. The CDR3 DNA reads TGTGCCAGTAGTAGCGGGAGGCCTGATACGCAGTATTTT. Translation gives CASSSGRPDTQYF.

The table lists this clonotype with many counts. CDR3 nucleotides: TGTGCCAGCAGTGACGGAGGAAGGGGGAGGTCTGGAAACACCATATATTTT. Amino acids: CASSDGGRGRSGNTIYF. The V and J genes are TRBV6-1 and TRBJ1-3; TRBD1 is a possible D gene (6 bases). The CDR3 is 17 residues long. From germline, CDR1 is MNHNS and CDR2 SASEGT. Trimming shortened V by 3 bases and J by 1 base, and 16 bases separated the two germline ends.

This clonotype was detected ten times or more. V usage is TRBV29-1 and J usage is TRBJ2-7, with D possibly being TRBD2 (5 bases). V shed 4 bases and J shed 3 bases, with 13 bases lying between them. Germline V lookup: CDR1 SQVTM, CDR2 ANQGSEA. The CDR3 length is 13 residues. The CDR3 DNA reads TGCAGCGTTGTCAGCCCTAGCTACTACGAGCAGTACTTC. It encodes CSVVSPSYYEQYF.

This clonotype appeared many times. This rearrangement joins TRBV10-3 to TRBJ2-2; 9 bases line up with TRBD1. CDR1 and CDR2 (germline): ENHRY, SYGVKD. CDR3 length: 16 amino acids. V shed 6 bases, J shed 4 bases, and the junction held 9 bases outside the gene matches. CDR3 amino acids: CAIRKGTGSLTGELFF. The CDR3 region has the DNA TGTGCCATCAGGAAGGGGACAGGGTCACTCACCGGGGAGCTGTTTTTT.

About this clonotype itself: The CDR3 carries no conserved terminal phenylalanine or tryptophan, so it likely arises from a read error. V usage is TRBV20-1 and J usage is TRBJ2-7; D possibly corresponds to TRBD1 (5 bases). Germline V gives CDR1 DFQATT, CDR2 SNEGSKA (reference sequence). The CDR3 is made up of 14 amino acids. V was pared by 1 base and J by 6 bases, with 16 bases between. The CDR3 DNA is TGCAGTGCTAGAGTTTTCAGGGCCGGCGTCGAGCAGTACTAC. Translating gives CSARVFRAGVEQYY.